This TCR beta chain stems from a study of cytomegalovirus exposure and HLA in healthy donors. The PCR made use of 60 Vbeta and 13 Jbeta primers. Produced via immunoSEQ multiplex PCR; TCRdb's table is partial and in-frame only. The sample lists 95,000 or so clones, roughly 79% occurring once. Trimming shortened V by 1 base and J by 4 bases, and 14 bases separated the two germline ends. The CDR3 is 16 residues long. Germline assignment: CDR1 SGHRS and CDR2 YFSETQ. The source material was PBMCs. The sequence was collected from a woman in her seventies in good health and CMV-seropositive. V usage is TRBV5-1 and J usage is TRBJ2-2; D is possibly TRBD2 (6 bases). CDR3 in DNA: TGCGCCAGCAGCTTGCCGGGCTCGGGACTCACCGGGGAGCTGTTTTTT. It encodes CASSLPGSGLTGELFF.